Included here is one T cell receptor beta chain sequence, with context. Primers for the PCR totalled 60 Vbeta and 13 Jbeta. The table came from immunoSEQ multiplex PCR; TCRdb's copy has only in-frame clones and leaves some out. This sample carries under 130,000 clones, less than 80% of them seen once, and the ten largest clones take around 4%. The source of the sample is a study of cytomegalovirus exposure and HLA in healthy donors. The V end was cut by 6 bases, the J end by 7 bases, with 17 bases between. CDR1 is SNHLY, CDR2 FYNNEI, per germline. This CDR3 is 14 amino acids long. This receptor was identified in a man in his thirties or forties in good health and CMV-seropositive. Sequenced sample: PBMCs. The chain combines TRBV2 with TRBJ2-3, with a possible D match to TRBD2 (6 bases). CDR3 region: CASRGGTPPNTQYF. CDR3 bases: TGTGCCAGCAGGGGCGGGACCCCTCCCAATACGCAGTATTTT. The full variable domain, its missing parts supplied by reference TRBV2 and TRBJ2-3, is EPEVTQTPSHQVTQMGQEVILRCVPISNHLYFYWYRQILGQKVEFLVSFYNNEISEKSEIFDDQFSVERPDGSNFTLKIRSTKLEDSAMYFCASRGGTPPNTQYFGPGTRLTVL.